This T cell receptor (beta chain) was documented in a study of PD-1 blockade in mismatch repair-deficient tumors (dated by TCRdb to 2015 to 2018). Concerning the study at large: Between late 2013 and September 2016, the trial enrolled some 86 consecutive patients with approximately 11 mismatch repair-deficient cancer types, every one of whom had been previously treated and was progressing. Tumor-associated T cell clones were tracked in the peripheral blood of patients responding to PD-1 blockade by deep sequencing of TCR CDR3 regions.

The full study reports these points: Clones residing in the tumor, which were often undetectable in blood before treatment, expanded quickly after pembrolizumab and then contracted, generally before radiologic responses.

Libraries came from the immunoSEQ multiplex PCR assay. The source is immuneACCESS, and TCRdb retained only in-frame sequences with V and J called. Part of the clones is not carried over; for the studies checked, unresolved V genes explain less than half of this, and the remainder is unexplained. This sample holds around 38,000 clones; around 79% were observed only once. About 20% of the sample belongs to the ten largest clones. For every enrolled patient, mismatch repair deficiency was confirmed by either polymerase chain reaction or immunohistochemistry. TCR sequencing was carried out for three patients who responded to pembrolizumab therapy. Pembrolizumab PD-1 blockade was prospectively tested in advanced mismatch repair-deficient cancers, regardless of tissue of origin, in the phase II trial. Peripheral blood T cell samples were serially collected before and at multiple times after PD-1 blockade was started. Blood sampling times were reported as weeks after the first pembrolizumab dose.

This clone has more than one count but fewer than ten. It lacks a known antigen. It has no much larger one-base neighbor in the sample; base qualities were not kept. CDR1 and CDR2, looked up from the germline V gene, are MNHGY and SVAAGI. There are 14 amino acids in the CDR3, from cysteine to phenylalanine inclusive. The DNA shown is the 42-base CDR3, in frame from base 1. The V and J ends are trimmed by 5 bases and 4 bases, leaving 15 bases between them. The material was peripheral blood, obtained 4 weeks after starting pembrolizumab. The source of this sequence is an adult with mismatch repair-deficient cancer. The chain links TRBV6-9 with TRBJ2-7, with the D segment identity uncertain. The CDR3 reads CASSEDGSVYEQYF. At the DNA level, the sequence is TGTGCCAGCAGTGAAGACGGATCCGTTTACGAGCAGTACTTC.